The 29 T cell receptor beta chains reported below all come from one sample, sequenced in a study of cytomegalovirus exposure and HLA in healthy donors. The PCR contained 60 Vbeta and 13 Jbeta primers. TCRdb's table, derived via immunoSEQ multiplex PCR, lists solely in-frame clones and lacks some. Here the sample table reports about 99,000 clones. Sequences were obtained from PBMCs. The receptors were sampled from a man in his forties in good health and CMV-seronegative.

V usage is TRBV27 and J usage is TRBJ1-2; 9 bases are a match to TRBD1. The CDR3 length is 15 residues. V was pared by 5 bases and J by 4 bases, with 8 bases of the junction left unmatched. Germline CDR1 reads MNHEY; CDR2 reads SMNVEV (reference sequence). The DNA of the CDR3 is TGTGCCAGCAGTCCAACGCTGACAGGGGGCTATGGCTACACCTTC. Its translation: CASSPTLTGGYGYTF.

The genes are TRBV19 and TRBJ2-5, with TRBD1 matching 10 bases. The germline gives CDR1 LNHDA, CDR2 SQIVND (reference sequence). V lost 4 bases to trimming and J lost 5 bases; unmatched junction nucleotides: 7. The CDR3 length is 15 residues. The CDR3 DNA reads TGTGCCAGTAGTACTACAGGGACAGGGGTCGAGACCCAGTACTTC. Its translation is CASSTTGTGVETQYF.

The chain has TRBV4-1 and TRBJ2-6; 9 nucleotides line up with TRBD1. In germline, CDR1 is MGHRA, CDR2 YSYEKL. CDR3 length: 18 amino acids. V shed 3 bases and J 1 base; nucleotides not matched to a gene: 7. This CDR3 is CASSQYDRGGSGANVLTF. The CDR3 region has the DNA TGCGCCAGCAGCCAGTACGACAGGGGGGGGTCTGGGGCCAACGTCCTGACTTTC.

This chain links TRBV7-9 with TRBJ2-7; 7 bases fit TRBD1. This CDR3 contains 15 residues. V trimming: 4 bases; J trimming: 3 bases; junction bases outside the gene matches: 9. The germline V gene encodes CDR1 SEHNR and CDR2 FQNEAQ (reference sequence). The CDR3 loop is CASSSGQTNLYEQYF. CDR3 nucleotide sequence: TGTGCCAGCAGCTCGGGACAGACAAACCTCTACGAGCAGTACTTC.

The rearrangement links TRBV19 to TRBJ2-3; tentatively, D is TRBD1 (5 bases). CDR1 is LNHDA, CDR2 SQIVND, per germline (reference sequence). This CDR3 is built from 15 residues. With 4 bases removed from V and 6 bases from J, the gap between germline ends came to 17 bases. The CDR3 nucleotides are TGTGCCAGTAGTACCGGGCCCCTTGGGGCGGATACGCAGTATTTT. Encoded protein: CASSTGPLGADTQYF.

The chain uses TRBV28 and TRBJ2-1, with 8 bases aligning to TRBD1. CDR3 length: 16 amino acids. V lost 4 bases, J lost 5 bases, and 10 bases stayed unmatched. Germline V gene data show CDR1 as MDHEN and CDR2 as SYDVKM. CDR3 nucleotide sequence: TGTGCCAGCAGTTCTCCTCAGGGGGCGTCGGACAATGAGCAGTTCTTC. It translates to CASSSPQGASDNEQFF.

As DNA, the CDR3 is TGTGCCAGCAGTGAACGGGGATTTTTCTACGAGCAGTACTTC. Translation: CASSERGFFYEQYF. J is TRBJ2-7 and V is TRBV6-1; D perhaps matches TRBD2 (5 bases). The CDR3 covers 14 residues. Germline V gene lookup returns CDR1 MNHNS and CDR2 SASEGT. V lost 2 bases and J lost 3, with 11 bases in between.

In DNA form, the CDR3 reads TGTGCCAGCAGCTTAGGAGCGGATTACGAGCAGTACTTC. Amino acids: CASSLGADYEQYF. J is TRBJ2-7 and V is TRBV11-3; weak D call: TRBD2 (5 bases). From germline, CDR1 is SGHNT and CDR2 YENEEA. Deletions cut 1 base from V and 4 bases from J, with 8 bases between. The CDR3 consists of 13 residues.

The chain is built from TRBV13 and TRBJ2-3; a weak D match, TRBD1 (6 bases). Germline CDR1 and CDR2: PRHDT and FYEKMQ (reference sequence). The CDR3 length is 12 residues. Trimming took 3 bases from V and 6 from J, leaving 7 bases between them. The CDR3 is CASSFQGDTQYF. The DNA of the CDR3 is TGTGCCAGCAGCTTTCAGGGGGATACGCAGTATTTT.

The CDR3 spells CASSLGDRSAFF. In DNA form, the CDR3 reads TGTGCCAGCAGCTTGGGGGACAGATCAGCTTTCTTT. The chain links TRBV5-5 to TRBJ1-1; TRBD1 agrees at 7 bases. The CDR3 runs to 12 residues. CDR1 and CDR2 from the germline V gene are SGHKS and YYEKEE (reference sequence). V shed 0 bases and J 10 bases; nucleotides not matched to a gene: 3. The full variable domain, in which reference TRBV5-5 and TRBJ1-1 provide the parts outside the CDR3, is DAGVTQSPTHLIKTRGQQVTLRCSPISGHKSVSWYQQVLGQGPQFIFQYYEKEERGRGNFPDRFSARQFPNYSSELNVNALLLGDSALYLCASSLGDRSAFFGQGTRLTVV.

The rearrangement joins TRBV7-9 to TRBJ1-4; the D gene is possibly TRBD1 (6 bases). Deletions cut 5 bases from V and 4 bases from J, with 11 bases between. Looked up from germline, CDR1 is SEHNR and CDR2 is FQNEAQ (reference sequence). There are 14 residues in the CDR3. CDR3 coding DNA: TGTGCCAGCAGCCGACAGGAGAATAATGAAAAACTGTTTTTT. Translating gives CASSRQENNEKLFF.

The rearrangement uses TRBV2 and TRBJ1-1, with D hard to call. Trimming stripped 6 bases from V and 2 bases from J, with 16 bases between. This CDR3 has 15 amino acids. Per the germline V gene, CDR1 is SNHLY and CDR2 is FYNNEI. CDR3 region: CASSVRSGSNTEAFF. The DNA of the CDR3 is TGTGCCAGCAGCGTACGAAGTGGCAGTAACACTGAAGCTTTCTTT.

CDR3 DNA: TGTGCCAGCTCACCGTACACAGATACGCAGTATTTT. Amino acids: CASSPYTDTQYF. V is TRBV18 and J is TRBJ2-3; D gene ambiguous. CDR1 and CDR2 from the germline V gene are KGHSH and LQKENI. This CDR3 spans 12 amino acids. Trimming pared 3 bases from V and 2 bases from J, leaving 3 bases between. The variable domain in full, with the rest retrieved from reference TRBV18 and TRBJ2-3, is NAGVMQNPRHLVRRRGQEARLRCSPMKGHSHVYWYRQLPEEGLKFMVYLQKENIIDESGMPKERFSAEFPKEGPSILRIQQVVRGDSAAYFCASSPYTDTQYFGPGTRLTVL.

The chain is built from TRBV10-1 and TRBJ1-1; the match to TRBD1 covers 7 bases. Germline V gene lookup returns CDR1 WNHNN and CDR2 SYGVQD (reference sequence). This CDR3 region has 13 residues. V shed 6 bases and J 8 bases; nucleotides not matched to a gene: 9. CDR3 DNA: TGCGCCAGCAGCAATCAACAGGGGCGGGAAGCTTTCTTT. Protein: CASSNQQGREAFF.

The CDR3 loop is CASSFREPGQGNNEQFF. CDR3 bases: TGTGCCAGCAGTTTTAGGGAACCGGGACAGGGAAACAATGAGCAGTTCTTC. The chain has TRBV2 and TRBJ2-1, with 9 bases that match TRBD1. The CDR3 spans 17 residues. J lost 5 bases, V lost 5 bases, and 13 bases had no gene match. Per the germline V gene, CDR1 is SNHLY and CDR2 is FYNNEI.

The rearrangement links TRBV7-8 to TRBJ2-7, with D possibly being TRBD1 (5 bases). Per germline, CDR1 SGHVS and CDR2 FQNEAQ. The CDR3 length is 12 residues. The germline V and J ends were trimmed by 5 bases and 3 bases, with 8 bases remaining between them. This CDR3 reads CASSLDNYEQYF. In nucleotides, the CDR3 is TGTGCCAGCAGCCTGGACAACTACGAGCAGTACTTC.

The chain couples TRBV19 to TRBJ1-5; tentatively, D is TRBD1 (6 bases). This CDR3 has 15 amino acids. V was cut by 0 bases and J by 6 bases, with 12 bases left in between. CDR1 is LNHDA and CDR2 is SQIVND in the germline V gene (reference sequence). CDR3 residues: CASSIDRGGGQPQHF. DNA for the CDR3: TGTGCCAGTAGTATAGACAGGGGTGGAGGTCAGCCCCAGCATTTT.

The chain has TRBV5-1 and TRBJ2-4; tentatively, D is TRBD2 (6 bases). Germline CDR1 and CDR2: SGHRS and YFSETQ. V was shortened by 4 bases and J by 13 bases, with 12 bases between the two germline ends. The CDR3 covers 11 residues. CDR3 sequence (DNA): TGCGCCAGCAGCGCGGAGGGAATCCAGTACTTC. Translating it yields CASSAEGIQYF.

V is TRBV27 and J is TRBJ2-7, with 14 bases fitting TRBD2. The CDR3 is 15 residues long. CDR1 and CDR2 (germline): MNHEY, SMNVEV (reference sequence). Trimming removed 7 bases from V and 1 base from J; junction bases left unmatched: 3. In DNA, the CDR3 is TGTGCCAGCAAAGGGACTAGCGGGAGATCCTACGAGCAGTACTTC. Translation gives CASKGTSGRSYEQYF.

The V gene is TRBV7-2, the J gene TRBJ2-7, with 7 nucleotides matching TRBD1. Trimming at V came to 1 base and at J to 3 bases, leaving 6 bases not matched to a gene. In germline, CDR1 is SGHTA, CDR2 FQGNSA. The CDR3 extends over 15 amino acids. CDR3 nucleotide sequence: TGTGCCAGCAGCTTAGGACAGGGCTATGTCTACGAGCAGTACTTC. Translating it yields CASSLGQGYVYEQYF. The variable domain in full, with the rest retrieved from reference TRBV7-2 and TRBJ2-7, is GAGVSQSPSNKVTEKGKDVELRCDPISGHTALYWYRQSLGQGLEFLIYFQGNSAPDKSGLPSDRFSAERTGGSVSTLTIQRTQQEDSAVYLCASSLGQGYVYEQYFGPGTRLTVT.

The rearrangement joins TRBV7-9 to TRBJ1-3, with 9 bases lining up with TRBD1. V lost 6 bases and J lost 3; bases outside the gene matches: 3. CDR1 is SEHNR and CDR2 is FQNEAQ in the germline V gene (reference sequence). CDR3 size: 14 residues. This chain's CDR3 is CASSSGQGGNTIYF. The DNA for the CDR3 is TGTGCCAGCAGTTCGGGACAGGGTGGAAACACCATATATTTT. Complete variable domain (other parts from reference TRBV7-9 and TRBJ1-3): DTGVSQNPRHKITKRGQNVTFRCDPISEHNRLYWYRQTLGQGPEFLTYFQNEAQLEKSRLLSDRFSAERPKGSFSTLEIQRTEQGDSAMYLCASSSGQGGNTIYFGEGSWLTVV.

This chain links TRBV27 with TRBJ2-7; D is ambiguous. The CDR3 consists of 13 residues. Deletions cut 2 bases from V and 0 bases from J, with 5 bases between. In germline, CDR1 is MNHEY, CDR2 SMNVEV (reference sequence). CDR3 DNA sequence: TGTGCCAGCAGTTTAACGAGCTCCTACGAGCAGTACTTC. Its protein is CASSLTSSYEQYF.

The chain combines TRBV7-6 with TRBJ2-1; 10 bases align to TRBD2. The J segment lost 4 bases and the V segment lost 5 bases, leaving 5 bases of the junction unmatched. The CDR3 is 15 amino acids. Germline CDR1 reads SGHVS; CDR2 reads FNYEAQ. The CDR3 region is CASSHSGGGYNEQFF. The DNA for the CDR3 is TGTGCCAGCAGCCACAGCGGGGGGGGTTACAATGAGCAGTTCTTC. Filled out from reference TRBV7-6 and TRBJ2-1, the complete variable domain reads GAGVSQSPRYKVTKRGQDVALRCDPISGHVSLYWYRQALGQGPEFLTYFNYEAQQDKSGLPNDRFSAERPEGSISTLTIQRTEQRDSAMYRCASSHSGGGYNEQFFGPGTRLTVL.

The J gene is TRBJ2-5, the V gene TRBV5-1, with D perhaps matching TRBD1 (6 bases). The last part of the DNA fits TRBJ2-7 better; the J call may be wrong. Per germline, CDR1 SGHRS and CDR2 YFSETQ. This CDR3 comprises 14 residues. CDR3 coding DNA: TGCGCCAGCAGCCTTGGACAGTCCCCCTACGAGCAGTACTTC. This gives the protein CASSLGQSPYEQYF.

The chain is built from TRBV7-2 and TRBJ2-5; TRBD1 matches 7 bases. Germline values: CDR1 SGHTA, CDR2 FQGNSA. This CDR3 region has 14 residues. After removal of 4 bases from V and 1 base from J, the junction contained 3 bases not matched to a gene. Here the CDR3 reads CASSYGTVQETQYF. In DNA, the CDR3 is TGTGCCAGCAGCTATGGGACAGTCCAAGAGACCCAGTACTTC.

J is TRBJ2-7 and V is TRBV7-8; D unclear. V gave up 6 bases and J gave up 3 bases, with 6 bases separating them. This CDR3 contains 11 residues. Germline CDR1 and CDR2: SGHVS and FQNEAQ. Here the CDR3 DNA reads TGTGCCAGCAGTTACAACTACGAGCAGTACTTC. Its protein is CASSYNYEQYF.

As to this clone: One junction end does not reproduce the germline sequence, and a read error may be involved. This sequence joins TRBV5-8 and TRBJ2-5, with 7 positions matching TRBD1. The CDR3 runs to 14 residues. CDR1 and CDR2 (germline): SGHTS, YDEGEE. As DNA, the CDR3 is TGTGCCAGGAGCTTGTCTGACAGGGTCGAGACCCAGTACTTC. Its translation: CARSLSDRVETQYF.

This chain connects TRBV10-3 to TRBJ2-7, with 12 positions matching TRBD2. The germline CDR1 and CDR2 sequences are ENHRY and SYGVKD. V was clipped by 3 bases and J by 1 base; unmatched bases: 10. CDR3 size: 18 residues. CDR3 loop: CAISEPGLAGLPSYEQYF. CDR3 coding DNA: TGTGCCATCAGTGAACCCGGACTAGCGGGACTTCCTTCCTACGAGCAGTACTTC.

This chain connects TRBV2 to TRBJ2-4; weak D call: TRBD1 (6 bases). The CDR3 length is 13 residues. V lost 3 bases to trimming and J lost 5 bases, with 8 bases between them. CDR1 and CDR2 from the germline V gene are SNHLY and FYNNEI. The CDR3 region is CASSDNRENIQYF. DNA of the CDR3: TGTGCCAGCAGTGATAACAGGGAAAACATTCAGTACTTC.